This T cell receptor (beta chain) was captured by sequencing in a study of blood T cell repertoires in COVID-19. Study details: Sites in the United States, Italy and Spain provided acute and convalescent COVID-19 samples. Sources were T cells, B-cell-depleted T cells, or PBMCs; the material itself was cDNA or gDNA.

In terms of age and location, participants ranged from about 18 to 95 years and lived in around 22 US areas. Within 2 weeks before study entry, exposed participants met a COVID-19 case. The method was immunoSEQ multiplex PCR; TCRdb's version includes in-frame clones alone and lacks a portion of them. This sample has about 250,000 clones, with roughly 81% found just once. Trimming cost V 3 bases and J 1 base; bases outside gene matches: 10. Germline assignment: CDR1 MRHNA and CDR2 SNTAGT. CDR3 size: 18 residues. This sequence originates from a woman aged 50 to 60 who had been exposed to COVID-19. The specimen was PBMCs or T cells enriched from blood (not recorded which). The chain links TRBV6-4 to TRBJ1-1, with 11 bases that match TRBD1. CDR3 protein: CASSENGQGAAKNTEAFF. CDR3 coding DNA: TGTGCCAGCAGTGAAAACGGACAGGGGGCCGCGAAGAACACTGAAGCTTTCTTT.